The following is a TCR beta chain sequence with its context. This clone was found a few times. Its antigen is still unknown. Qualities for individual bases were not recorded, and no much larger clone is one base off. Using the deep immunoSEQ assay, TCR CDR3 regions were amplified from genomic DNA by multiplex PCR. Genomic DNA extracted from each cell subset was distributed evenly over all wells of several immunoSEQ 96-well plates, and each plate served as one replicate. Each replicate PCR for sorted subsets received about 0.2 ug genomic DNA, equal to about 30,000 T cell genomes. The purified libraries were quantified using a Qubit 3.0 fluorometer, sized with a Bioanalyzer 2100, and then quantified again using the KAPA Library Quantification kit. Every immunoSEQ 96-well plate was sequenced on a dedicated single-read 150-cycle Illumina NextSeq 550 flow cell. The authors processed their data as follows. The immunoSEQ output contained only junctional sequences without quality scores, so filtering could not match that applied to full-length reads. Sequences were annotated with PyIR, a Python wrapper for IgBLAST v1.9, and V/J genes and CDR3 were assigned using IMGT germline references. Any read was removed if the V/J assignment was weak (E-value above 1e-6), the CDR3 was missing, or the read contained stop codons, out-of-frame junctions, or ambiguous translated residues. A V3J clonotype was defined by an identical inferred V gene, J gene, and CDR3 amino acid sequence. Percentage overlap between repertoires was calculated by dividing the number of shared unique clonotypes by the size of the smaller repertoire. RTK rarefaction, the Chao1 estimator, and Recon v2.1 estimates of unobserved clonotypes were used to assess repertoire richness. For all TCRbeta clonotypes obtained by the gDNA method from a few donors, generation probabilities were computed with OLGA. TCRdb limited this immuneACCESS table to in-frame rearrangements with V and J called. A share of clones is missing; checked studies link under half to unresolved V genes, and the rest is unexplained. V and J calls and clone size are those listed in that table; D and trimming were worked out from the DNA. In this sample the table shows 2 million to 3 million clones, approximately 93% of which occur a single time. The ten largest clones add up to around 0.37% of the sample.

The data belong to a study of shared clonotypes between healthy human individuals (TCRdb year 2020). With respect to the entire study: The cohort included a few men and two women between 18 and 49 years of age. Per donor, three plates each were used for CD4 naive and CD4 memory, two for CD8 naive, and one for CD8 memory. The study deeply sequenced blood TCR repertoires of about five healthy adults to estimate repertoire size and the extent of clonotype sharing between individuals. To increase sequencing depth and limit assay-specific biases, different laboratories used diverse techniques to prepare libraries and sequence TCR repertoires. Per donor, leukapheresis produced somewhere between about 0.9 and 9 billion PBMCs. General findings and caveats noted by the study authors: Sampling was limited to blood, and TCR repertoires in tissue likely differ from TCR repertoires in blood. Approximately 5% of naive CD4, 3.5% of naive CD8, 2% to 2.5% of memory CD4, and about 0.4% of memory CD8 clonotypes were shared across several donors. Incomplete sequencing was indicated by rarefaction of sorted-subset datasets, despite the large sequencing depth. Pairwise subsampling indicated that sequencing depth was expected to affect the degree of clonotype sharing among donors. The genetic and exposure-history diversity represented was limited by the small number of donors. Estimated clonotype richness was generally larger for naive than for memory subsets. Higher generation probabilities were observed for clonotypes shared by all four sorted-subset donors than for non-shared clonotypes.

Healthy HIV-negative adults with no recently reported acute infections or vaccinations were included as donors. All donors were Caucasian adults living in Nashville, Tennessee, USA. CD4+ T cells were enriched by magnetic negative selection; naive cells were then positively selected on CD45RA, and the negative fraction formed the memory subset. After blood collection by leukapheresis, PBMCs were isolated using Ficoll-Histopaque density gradient centrifugation and then cryopreserved in the vapor phase of liquid nitrogen. Analytical flow cytometry was used to check the purity and quantity of each magnetically sorted T cell population. Genomic DNA was isolated from each sorted fraction and quantified by UV absorbance on a Nanodrop 2000c. The germline V gene specifies SQVTM as CDR1 and ANQGSEA as CDR2. From cysteine to phenylalanine, the CDR3 is 14 amino acids long. Only the CDR3 DNA stays, 42 bases, in frame from base 1. V is cut by 5 bases and J by 1 base, and the space between the germline ends is 12 bases.

This chain is built from TRBV29-1 and TRBJ1-5; the D gene is possibly TRBD1, with 5 bases matching. Sequenced sample: naive CD4+ T cells from PBMCs. In light of the paper, this sample's cell subset or site label describes: CD45RA+ positively selected. The receptor comes from a young man in good health. Some clones in this sample may be carry-over from other donors' samples. CDR3 sequence: CSVSEGTSNQPQHF. Read as DNA, the sequence is TGCAGCGTTTCGGAGGGGACGAGCAATCAGCCCCAGCATTTT.